This TCR beta chain was found in a study of siplizumab effects on memory and regulatory T cells. Whole-study results and caveats: Mappable alloreactive CD4+ clones averaged approximately 62% Treg-derived with siplizumab versus approximately 25% in controls.

TCR templates, about 100,000 per sample, were assayed. TCRdb's copy holds only in-frame clones and misses some; the assay was immunoSEQ multiplex PCR. The table includes about 13,000 clones, approximately 37% detected once. Coculture of mixed lymphocyte reaction cells was performed at 37°C for 5 to 7 days. Labelling of responder PBMCs was performed with CFSE and of stimulator PBMCs with Violet Dye, followed by mixing at 1:1. As regards this clone: Its antigen is undetermined.

CDR3 length: 15 residues. Germline CDR1 SGHAT, CDR2 FQNNGV. Trimming removed 3 bases from V and 0 bases from J, with 9 bases in between. Sequenced material: CFSE-low (dividing) CD8+ T cells sorted from an allogeneic mixed lymphocyte reaction. The source of this sequence is a human donor in good health; the cells came from an allogeneic mixed lymphocyte reaction. The gene calls are TRBV11-2 and TRBJ2-1; D gene unclear. This CDR3 is CASSFQSSSYNEQFF. The CDR3 bases are TGTGCCAGCAGCTTTCAGTCAAGCTCCTACAATGAGCAGTTCTTC.